This T cell receptor beta chain was captured by sequencing in a study of blood T cell repertoires in COVID-19 (dated by TCRdb to 2020 to 2021). Turning to the overall study: Collaborator samples came from the United States, Italy and Spain and covered acute and convalescent phases of COVID-19. The samples were drawn from the first 160 participants of the ongoing ImmuneRACE study and from 950 to 1,500 subjects provided by 6 global collaborators. Subjects who had been exposed to COVID-19, were actively infected with it, or had recovered from it provided the deeply sampled blood TCRbeta repertoires that made up the dataset. The repertoires were made available in a free public database intended to serve as a resource for research on the immune response to SARS-CoV-2. Sample metadata almost always included a de-identified subject ID, COVID-19 status, age in years and sex. The prospective study material was composed of cDNA or gDNA derived from T cells, B-cell-depleted T cells, or PBMCs. Where HLA class I and class II types were available, the types were taken from metadata supplied by the sample provider, not from assay-based typing.

Enrolling through a virtual design, the prospective study's participants ranged in age from roughly 18 to 95 years and lived across 24 United States geographic areas. Cohort assignment in the prospective study relied on participant-reported clinical history from a screening survey and a study questionnaire. Exposed participants had been in contact with someone with a PCR-confirmed or clinician-diagnosed COVID-19 case within 2 weeks of study entry. Each participant in the prospective study had whole blood, serum and a nasopharyngeal or oropharyngeal swab collected by mobile phlebotomists. Over an approximately 2-month period, participants in the prospective study had the option of providing additional blood draws and questionnaires. Blood samples from the prospective study were shipped frozen or at room temperature prior to DNA extraction. Overall study outcomes, separate from this receptor: The quantity of clinical and demographic metadata differed by source and by participant and was supplied without curation.

A note on this clone: This receptor's antigen is unknown. Base qualities are missing; no much larger clone stands one base away.

From the germline V gene (reference sequence), CDR1 is MNHEY and CDR2 is SMNVEV. The CDR3 measures 16 amino acids from cysteine to phenylalanine. The kept DNA is CDR3 alone, 48 bases in frame from the first base. Relative to germline, V is missing 2 bases and J is missing 1 base, with 3 bases of the junction outside any gene match. The immunoSEQ Assay, a bias-controlled multiplex PCR, was used to amplify TCRbeta CDR3 regions from genomic DNA. Turning to the authors' computational methods: Nucleated cell counts per sample were estimated from amplification of reference gene primers within the assay. Sequence reads were collapsed and filtered to measure the absolute abundance of every unique TCRbeta CDR3 rearrangement. For each sample, productive Simpson clonality was calculated as the square root of Simpson's diversity index over productive rearrangements. TCRdb provides this immuneACCESS table in a form limited to in-frame rearrangements. Some clones are lacking; in checked studies, under half of them reflect an unresolved V gene, and why the rest are absent is not known. V and J calls plus clone size are reproduced from that table; the DNA served to infer D and trimming. Within this sample are roughly 400,000 clones, with over 75% of them counted one time only. Roughly 1.4% of the sample belongs to the ten largest clones.

This receptor was identified in a woman aged 18-29 years who had been exposed to COVID-19. The specimen was PBMCs or T cells enriched from blood (not recorded which). In this chain, TRBV27 is recombined with TRBJ2-1; the central 9 bases match TRBD1. DNA sequence: TGTGCCAGCAGTTTAGCGGGGACAGGGTCCTACAATGAGCAGTTCTTC. It translates to CASSLAGTGSYNEQFF.